The 20 T cell receptor beta chains presented below share a single source sample, sequenced in a study of T cell responses to AZD1222 COVID-19 vaccine. Using immunoSEQ multiplex PCR, the repertoire was profiled, and TCRdb retains in-frame clones only, with some absent. Seen here are around 200,000 clones, 94% observed once, and the top ten hold roughly 1.5%. The starting material was peripheral blood, obtained 28 days after the second AZD1222 dose. Receptors originate from an adult who received the AZD1222 COVID-19 vaccine.

The chain recombines TRBV28 with TRBJ2-1, with TRBD1 identical over 8 bases. The CDR3 is made up of 16 amino acids. The ends lost 4 bases at V and 13 bases at J; junction bases unmatched: 18. The germline V gene has CDR1 MDHEN and CDR2 SYDVKM. This CDR3 reads CASSSTGTGVPSIQFF. CDR3 coding DNA: TGTGCCAGCAGTTCTACCGGGACAGGAGTACCCTCAATCCAGTTCTTC.

This sequence joins TRBV9 and TRBJ1-2; maybe TRBD1 (5 bases). There are 16 residues in the CDR3. The V and J ends lost 2 bases and 0 bases respectively, with 14 bases between them. Germline V lookup: CDR1 SGDLS, CDR2 YYNGEE. The CDR3, as DNA: TGTGCCAGCAGCGTTCTCCCGCAGGGCGCTAACTATGGCTACACCTTC. Protein: CASSVLPQGANYGYTF. Full variable domain (missing parts from reference TRBV9 and TRBJ1-2): DSGVTQTPKHLITATGQRVTLRCSPRSGDLSVYWYQQSLDQGLQFLIQYYNGEERAKGNILERFSAQQFPDLHSELNLSSLELGDSALYFCASSVLPQGANYGYTFGSGTRLTVV.

The chain uses TRBV2 and TRBJ1-1, with D possibly being TRBD1 (5 bases). The V end lost 4 bases, the J end lost 8 bases, and 14 bases lay between the germline ends. This CDR3 has 13 residues. Per the germline V gene, CDR1 is SNHLY and CDR2 is FYNNEI. The CDR3 spells CASSVGGYREAFF. Here the CDR3 DNA reads TGTGCCAGCAGTGTCGGGGGGTATAGGGAAGCTTTCTTT.

V gene TRBV18 combines with J gene TRBJ1-3; D remains ambiguous. This CDR3 comprises 11 residues. V was pared by 5 bases and J by 6 bases, with 5 bases between. Germline-derived CDR1 and CDR2 are KGHSH and LQKENI. The CDR3 region has the DNA TGTGCCAGCTCAGCGGAAAACACCATATATTTT. It yields the protein CASSAENTIYF.

The rearrangement uses TRBV5-1 and TRBJ2-1; 7 positions agree with TRBD2. The length of the CDR3 is 17 residues. From germline, CDR1 is SGHRS and CDR2 YFSETQ. With V trimmed by 4 bases and J by 0 bases, 10 bases remained unmatched. The CDR3 coding sequence is TGCGCCAGCAGCCCGGAGGGGCGGGAGAGCTCCTACAATGAGCAGTTCTTC. Protein product: CASSPEGRESSYNEQFF. Looking up the rest from reference TRBV5-1 and TRBJ2-1 gives the full variable domain: KAGVTQTPRYLIKTRGQQVTLSCSPISGHRSVSWYQQTPGQGLQFLFEYFSETQRNKGNFPGRFSGRQFSNSRSEMNVSTLELGDSALYLCASSPEGRESSYNEQFFGPGTRLTVL.

The chain has TRBV19 and TRBJ1-2; tentative D call: TRBD1 (6 bases). Germline assignment: CDR1 LNHDA and CDR2 SQIVND (reference sequence). Trimming took 10 bases from V and 2 from J, leaving 14 bases between them. The CDR3 totals 13 residues. The DNA of the CDR3 is TGTGCCACCGGACAGATACACAACTATGGCTACACCTTC. Encoded protein: CATGQIHNYGYTF.

CDR3 loop: CASSGQGAPGNTIYF. Here the CDR3 DNA reads TGTGCCAGCAGCGGACAGGGGGCCCCTGGAAACACCATATATTTT. The chain is built from TRBV5-4 and TRBJ1-3; TRBD1 matches at 11 bases. Germline loops: CDR1 SGHNT, CDR2 YYREEE (reference sequence). CDR3 length: 15 amino acids. J gave up 2 bases and V 4 bases, and 2 bases lay outside the gene matches.

The rearrangement uses TRBV25-1 and TRBJ2-3, with 12 bases matching TRBD2. This CDR3 spans 15 amino acids. The V segment lost 2 bases and the J segment 4 bases; nucleotides outside the gene matches: 1. Germline V gives CDR1 MGHDK, CDR2 SYGVNS. The CDR3, as DNA: TGTGCCAGCAGTGAACTAGCGGGAGGGGCAGATACGCAGTATTTT. This sequence encodes CASSELAGGADTQYF.

V gene TRBV4-2 combines with J gene TRBJ1-5, with 8 bases matching TRBD1. Germline-derived CDR1 and CDR2 are LGHNA and YNFKEQ. This CDR3 has 15 amino acids. V lost 4 bases to trimming and J lost 5 bases; unmatched junction nucleotides: 7. CDR3 in amino acids: CASSRTGSRDQPQHF. The CDR3 DNA sequence: TGTGCCAGCAGCCGGACAGGGAGTAGGGATCAGCCCCAGCATTTT.

The chain joins TRBV12-3 or TRBV12-4 to TRBJ2-1; D might be TRBD1 (5 bases). The CDR3 has 13 residues. V was trimmed by 3 bases and J by 5 bases, leaving 8 bases between them. The CDR3 is CASSFSGNNEQFF. In nucleotides, the CDR3 is TGTGCCAGCAGTTTTTCAGGGAACAATGAGCAGTTCTTC.

The chain joins TRBV7-2 to TRBJ2-7, with 10 bases identical to TRBD2. From germline, CDR1 is SGHTA and CDR2 FQGNSA. The CDR3 covers 12 residues. V dropped 8 bases and J dropped 8; count of bases not matched to a gene: 6. CDR3 sequence (DNA): TGTGCCAGCGGCGTAGCGGGGGGCCAGCAGTACTTC. Its translation is CASGVAGGQQYF.

V gene TRBV6-5 combines with J gene TRBJ1-1; D unclear. V was pared by 7 bases and J by 8 bases, with 14 bases between. The CDR3 runs 12 residues. CDR1 and CDR2 (germline): MNHEY, SVGAGI. DNA for the CDR3: TGTGCCAGCACCCAATTCCCGGCGGAAGCTTTCTTT. It encodes CASTQFPAEAFF.

J is TRBJ1-1 and V is TRBV24-1; D not certain. The CDR3 is 20 amino acids. Germline V gives CDR1 KGHDR, CDR2 SFDVKD. Trimming left V 0 bases short and J 0 bases short, with 22 bases between. CDR3 protein: CATSDLRIRRREPMNTEAFF. In DNA, the CDR3 is TGTGCCACCAGTGATTTGAGGATAAGGCGAAGGGAACCAATGAACACTGAAGCTTTCTTT.

This clone appeared once. V gene TRBV5-4 combines with J gene TRBJ1-1, with D possibly matching TRBD1 (6 bases). V lost 1 base and J lost 4, with 8 bases in between. CDR3 length: 13 amino acids. The germline gives CDR1 SGHNT, CDR2 YYREEE (reference sequence). The CDR3 reads CASSLMTGTEAFF. The CDR3 DNA sequence: TGTGCCAGCAGCTTGATGACAGGCACTGAAGCTTTCTTT.

The rearrangement links TRBV2 to TRBJ1-2; TRBD1 agrees at 8 bases. The ends lost 5 bases at V and 8 bases at J; junction bases unmatched: 13. Per germline, CDR1 SNHLY and CDR2 FYNNEI. The CDR3 totals 15 residues. The CDR3: CASSNRDRPTGGYTF. The CDR3 region has the DNA TGTGCCAGCAGTAACCGGGACAGGCCAACCGGCGGCTACACCTTC.

This chain joins TRBV4-3 and TRBJ2-5; 8 bases align to TRBD2. The germline CDR1 and CDR2 sequences are LGHNA and YSLEER. This CDR3 contains 19 residues. The V segment lost 1 base and the J segment 2 bases; nucleotides outside the gene matches: 15. The CDR3, as DNA: TGCGCCAGCAGCCAAGGCGTTCTGGGTAGCGGGGCCTGGCAAGAGACCCAGTACTTC. It is translated as CASSQGVLGSGAWQETQYF.

The chain joins TRBV30 to TRBJ2-7, with 11 bases matching TRBD2. This CDR3 has 16 residues. Germline CDR1 and CDR2: GTSNPN and SVGIG (reference sequence). After removal of 1 base from V and 4 bases from J, the junction contained 9 bases not matched to a gene. Here the CDR3 reads CAWSGTGTSGTYEQYF. The CDR3 coding sequence is TGTGCCTGGAGTGGAACCGGGACTAGCGGAACTTACGAGCAGTACTTC.

The chain recombines TRBV6-2 or TRBV6-3 with TRBJ2-5; 13 bases match TRBD2. V was clipped by 6 bases and J by 1 base; unmatched bases: 2. CDR1 is MNHEY and CDR2 is SVGEGT in the germline V gene. The CDR3 loop spans 15 amino acids. CDR3 amino acids: CASSGLAGVQETQYF. The CDR3 DNA sequence: TGTGCCAGCAGCGGACTAGCGGGGGTCCAAGAGACCCAGTACTTC.

The chain couples TRBV6-5 to TRBJ1-5, with TRBD1 matching 7 bases. CDR1 is MNHEY, CDR2 SVGAGI, per germline. Trimming cost V 8 bases and J 2 bases; bases outside gene matches: 6. CDR3 size: 14 residues. The chain's CDR3 is CASLYRGGNQPQHF. CDR3 DNA: TGTGCCAGCCTGTACAGGGGAGGCAATCAGCCCCAGCATTTT.

In its sample, this clone was seen once. J is TRBJ1-5 and V is TRBV5-8, with TRBD1 matching 7 bases. The germline V gene has CDR1 SGHTS and CDR2 YDEGEE. The trim removed 4 bases at V and 0 bases at J, leaving 13 bases unmatched. The CDR3 loop spans 18 amino acids. The CDR3 loop reads CASSQGQPSSFSNQPQHF. In nucleotides, the CDR3 is TGTGCCAGCAGCCAGGGACAGCCATCCTCTTTTAGCAATCAGCCCCAGCATTTT.